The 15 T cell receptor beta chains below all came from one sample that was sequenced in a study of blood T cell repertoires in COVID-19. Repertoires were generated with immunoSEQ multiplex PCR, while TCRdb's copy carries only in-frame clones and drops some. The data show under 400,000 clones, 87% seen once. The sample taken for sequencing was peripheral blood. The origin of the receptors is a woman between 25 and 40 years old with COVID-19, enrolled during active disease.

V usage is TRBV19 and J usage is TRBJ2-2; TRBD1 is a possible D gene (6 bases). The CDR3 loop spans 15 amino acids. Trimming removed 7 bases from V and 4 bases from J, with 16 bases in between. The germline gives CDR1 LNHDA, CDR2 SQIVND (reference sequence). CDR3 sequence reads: CASMIQGRGTGELFF. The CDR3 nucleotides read TGTGCCAGTATGATACAGGGTCGAGGCACCGGGGAGCTGTTTTTT.

DNA for the CDR3: TGCGCCAGCAGCTTGGTGGTAGCGGGGTTCTACAATGAGCAGTTCTTC. Amino acids: CASSLVVAGFYNEQFF. V usage is TRBV5-1 and J usage is TRBJ2-1, with 8 nucleotides matching TRBD2. The J segment lost 3 bases and the V segment lost 0 bases, leaving 5 bases of the junction unmatched. Germline V gene lookup returns CDR1 SGHRS and CDR2 YFSETQ. The CDR3 runs 16 residues.

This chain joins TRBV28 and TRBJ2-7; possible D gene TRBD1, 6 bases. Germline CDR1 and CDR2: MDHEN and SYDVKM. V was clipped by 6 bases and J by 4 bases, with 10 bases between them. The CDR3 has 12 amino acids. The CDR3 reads CASSRGRYEQYF. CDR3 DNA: TGTGCCAGCAGCAGGGGTCGGTACGAGCAGTACTTC.

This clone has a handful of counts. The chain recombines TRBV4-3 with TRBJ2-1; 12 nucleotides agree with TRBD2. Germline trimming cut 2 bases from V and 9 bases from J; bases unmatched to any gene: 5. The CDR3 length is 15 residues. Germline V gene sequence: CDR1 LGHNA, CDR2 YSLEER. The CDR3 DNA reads TGCGCCAGCAGCCAACTAACTAGCGGGAGGCGTGAGCAGTTCTTC. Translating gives CASSQLTSGRREQFF.

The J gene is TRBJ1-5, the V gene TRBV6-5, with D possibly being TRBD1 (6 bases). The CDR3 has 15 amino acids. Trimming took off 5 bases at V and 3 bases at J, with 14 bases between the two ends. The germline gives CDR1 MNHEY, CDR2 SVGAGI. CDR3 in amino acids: CASSISSGDNQPQHF. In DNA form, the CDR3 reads TGTGCCAGCAGTATTTCGTCAGGGGACAATCAGCCCCAGCATTTT.

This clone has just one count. The CDR3 spells CASSPLNGASGESAQYF. DNA for the CDR3: TGTGCCAGCTCACCGTTAAATGGGGCTAGCGGTGAAAGCGCGCAGTATTTT. The V gene is TRBV18, the J gene TRBJ2-3; 7 bases agree with TRBD2. Germline CDR1 and CDR2: KGHSH and LQKENI. This CDR3 is built from 17 residues. The ends lost 3 bases at V and 10 bases at J; junction bases unmatched: 19.

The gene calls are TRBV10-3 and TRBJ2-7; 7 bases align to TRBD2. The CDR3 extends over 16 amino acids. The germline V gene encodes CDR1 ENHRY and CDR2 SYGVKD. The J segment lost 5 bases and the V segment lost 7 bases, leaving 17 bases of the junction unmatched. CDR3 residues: CAIMASGPYGVHEQYF. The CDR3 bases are TGTGCCATCATGGCTAGCGGTCCCTATGGGGTGCACGAGCAGTACTTC.

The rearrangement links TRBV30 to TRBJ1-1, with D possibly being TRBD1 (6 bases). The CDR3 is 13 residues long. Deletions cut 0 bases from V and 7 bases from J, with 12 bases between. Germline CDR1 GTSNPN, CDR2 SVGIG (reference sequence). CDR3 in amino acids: CAWSVLAGVEAFF. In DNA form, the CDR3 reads TGTGCCTGGAGTGTACTGGCAGGGGTTGAAGCTTTCTTT.

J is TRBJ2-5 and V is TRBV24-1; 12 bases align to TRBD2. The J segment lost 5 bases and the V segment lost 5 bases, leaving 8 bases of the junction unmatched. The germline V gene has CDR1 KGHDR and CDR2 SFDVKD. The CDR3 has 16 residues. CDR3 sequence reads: CATSGHLAGGMETQYF. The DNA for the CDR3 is TGTGCCACCAGTGGCCATCTAGCGGGAGGGATGGAGACCCAGTACTTC.

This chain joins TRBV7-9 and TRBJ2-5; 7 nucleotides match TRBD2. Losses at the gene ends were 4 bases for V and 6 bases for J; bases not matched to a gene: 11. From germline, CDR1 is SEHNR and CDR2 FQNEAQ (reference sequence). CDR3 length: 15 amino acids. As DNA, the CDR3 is TGTGCCAGCAGCTCCCCGGGGGGTAGTCTAAAGACCCAGTACTTC. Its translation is CASSSPGGSLKTQYF.

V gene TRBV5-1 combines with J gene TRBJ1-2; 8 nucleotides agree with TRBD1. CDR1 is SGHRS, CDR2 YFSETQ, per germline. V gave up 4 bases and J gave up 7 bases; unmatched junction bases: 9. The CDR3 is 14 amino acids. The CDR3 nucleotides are TGCGCCAGCAGCCCGGACAGGGCAAGGCCTGGCTACACCTTC. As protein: CASSPDRARPGYTF.

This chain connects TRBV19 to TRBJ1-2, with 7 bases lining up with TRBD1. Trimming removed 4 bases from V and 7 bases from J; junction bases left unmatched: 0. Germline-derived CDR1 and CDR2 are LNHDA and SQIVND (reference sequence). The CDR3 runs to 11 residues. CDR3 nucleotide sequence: TGTGCCAGTAGTAACAGGGGTGGCTACACCTTC. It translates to CASSNRGGYTF. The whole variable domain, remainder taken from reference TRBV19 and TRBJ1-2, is DGGITQSPKYLFRKEGQNVTLSCEQNLNHDAMYWYRQDPGQGLRLIYYSQIVNDFQKGDIAEGYSVSREKKESFPLTVTSAQKNPTAFYLCASSNRGGYTFGSGTRLTVV.

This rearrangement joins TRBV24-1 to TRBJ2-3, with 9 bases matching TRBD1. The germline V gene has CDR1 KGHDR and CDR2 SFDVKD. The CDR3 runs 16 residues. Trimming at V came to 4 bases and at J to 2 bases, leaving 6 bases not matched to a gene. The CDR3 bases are TGTGCCACCAGTGACCGGGACAGGGCTTTCACAGATACGCAGTATTTT. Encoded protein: CATSDRDRAFTDTQYF.

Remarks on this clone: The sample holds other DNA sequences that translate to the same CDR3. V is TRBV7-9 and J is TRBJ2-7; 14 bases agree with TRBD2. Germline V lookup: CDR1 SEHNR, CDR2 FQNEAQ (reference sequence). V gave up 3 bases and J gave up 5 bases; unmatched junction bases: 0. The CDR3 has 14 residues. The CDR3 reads CASSLGLAGDEQYF. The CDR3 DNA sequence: TGTGCCAGCAGCTTGGGACTAGCGGGAGACGAGCAGTACTTC.

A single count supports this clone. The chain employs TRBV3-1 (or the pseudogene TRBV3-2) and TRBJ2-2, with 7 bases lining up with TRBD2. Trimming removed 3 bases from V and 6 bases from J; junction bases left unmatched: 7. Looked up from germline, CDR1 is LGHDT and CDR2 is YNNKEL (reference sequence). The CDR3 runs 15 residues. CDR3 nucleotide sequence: TGTGCCAGCAGCCATGGGCGGGAGCTTCCCGGGGAGCTGTTTTTT. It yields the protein CASSHGRELPGELFF.